These T cell receptor beta chains were read from a single sample in a study of T cell repertoires in cytomegalovirus infection. Their antigen targets remain unknown. TCRdb reprocessed the reads with MiXCR, giving one entry per CDR3 protein. The sample shows about half a million distinct CDR3 sequences, roughly a third of them seen only once. The input for sequencing was cultured PBMCs, taken from culture after CMV antigen stimulation. These receptors were obtained from a human donor in good health (CMV status not recorded). Some clones in this sample may be carry-over from other donors' samples. Each CDR3 is given with its conserved first and last residue. Fields, in order: clone size, J gene, D gene, V gene, CDR3 protein, CDR3 DNA. A D gene is named only where the DNA matches it firmly. The size field is filled for only some rows; it gives once, few, many or a size class.

abundance: few; j_gene: TRBJ1-5; d_gene: .; v_gene: TRBV7-9; CDR3aa: CASSYARIGDYSNQPQHF; CDR3nt: TGTGCCAGCAGTTACGCCCGAATAGGGGACTATAGCAATCAGCCCCAGCATTTT
abundance: many; j_gene: TRBJ1-1; d_gene: .; v_gene: TRBV7-2; CDR3aa: CASSQSRRENPFF; CDR3nt: TGTGCCAGCAGCCAAAGCAGGAGGGAGAATCCTTTCTTT
abundance: .; j_gene: TRBJ2-1; d_gene: .; v_gene: TRBV7-9; CDR3aa: CASSLVGHGEVNEQFF; CDR3nt: TGTGCCAGCAGCTTAGTGGGACATGGCGAAGTAAATGAGCAGTTCTTC
abundance: many; j_gene: TRBJ1-1; d_gene: TRBD1; v_gene: TRBV7-2; CDR3aa: CASSLMGQDTEAFF; CDR3nt: TGTGCCAGCAGCTTAATGGGACAGGACACTGAAGCTTTCTTT
abundance: few; j_gene: TRBJ2-7; d_gene: .; v_gene: TRBV19; CDR3aa: CASSPTMTVIYEQYF; CDR3nt: TGTGCCAGTAGCCCGACCATGACAGTTATCTACGAGCAGTACTTC
abundance: few; j_gene: TRBJ1-1; d_gene: TRBD1; v_gene: TRBV7-9; CDR3aa: CASSQHRGLGEGNTEAFF; CDR3nt: TGTGCCAGCAGCCAGCACAGGGGGCTTGGGGAAGGGAACACTGAAGCTTTCTTT
abundance: .; j_gene: TRBJ2-1; d_gene: TRBD2; v_gene: TRBV20-1; CDR3aa: CSSRPKISGTAYNEQFF; CDR3nt: TGCAGTTCACGCCCTAAGATAAGCGGGACCGCCTACAATGAGCAGTTCTTC
abundance: .; j_gene: TRBJ2-2; d_gene: .; v_gene: TRBV5-1; CDR3aa: CASSLEGGRNTGELFF; CDR3nt: TGCGCCAGCAGCTTGGAAGGCGGGCGTAACACCGGGGAGCTGTTTTTT
abundance: few; j_gene: TRBJ2-1; d_gene: .; v_gene: TRBV6-2/TRBV6-3; CDR3aa: CASSWTQTGQIYNEQFF; CDR3nt: TGTGCCAGCAGTTGGACCCAAACCGGACAGATATACAATGAGCAGTTCTTC
abundance: .; j_gene: TRBJ1-5; d_gene: TRBD1; v_gene: TRBV28; CDR3aa: CASISGGRGAQHF; CDR3nt: TGTGCCAGCATTTCAGGGGGCCGCGGGGCCCAGCATTTT
abundance: few; j_gene: TRBJ2-2; d_gene: .; v_gene: TRBV7-2; CDR3aa: CASSVSSANTGELFF; CDR3nt: TGTGCCAGCAGCGTATCTAGCGCCAACACCGGGGAGCTGTTTTTT
abundance: .; j_gene: TRBJ2-5; d_gene: .; v_gene: TRBV27; CDR3aa: CASSFGRPTQETQYF; CDR3nt: TGTGCCAGCAGTTTCGGCAGGCCCACGCAAGAGACCCAGTACTTC
abundance: .; j_gene: TRBJ2-1; d_gene: TRBD2; v_gene: TRBV7-3; CDR3aa: CASSSGTSGNAEQFF; CDR3nt: TGTGCCAGCAGCTCAGGGACTAGCGGCAACGCCGAGCAGTTCTTC
abundance: few; j_gene: TRBJ2-7; d_gene: TRBD1; v_gene: TRBV5-1; CDR3aa: CASSLGPGQGYEQYF; CDR3nt: TGCGCCAGCAGCTTAGGACCGGGACAGGGCTACGAGCAGTACTTC
abundance: few; j_gene: TRBJ2-1; d_gene: .; v_gene: TRBV28; CDR3aa: CASTSILGSPYNEQFF; CDR3nt: TGTGCCAGCACCTCTATCCTCGGTTCTCCCTACAATGAGCAGTTCTTC
abundance: .; j_gene: TRBJ1-5; d_gene: .; v_gene: TRBV14; CDR3aa: CASSQGGYQPQHF; CDR3nt: TGTGCCAGCAGCCAAGGGGGGTATCAGCCCCAGCATTTT
abundance: .; j_gene: TRBJ1-1; d_gene: .; v_gene: TRBV7-4; CDR3aa: CASSTPAMNTEAFF; CDR3nt: TGTGCCAGCAGCACCCCGGCGATGAACACTGAAGCTTTCTTT
abundance: many; j_gene: TRBJ2-1; d_gene: .; v_gene: TRBV12-3/TRBV12-4; CDR3aa: CASSFGDLRYNEQFF; CDR3nt: TGTGCCAGCAGTTTTGGGGACTTGAGGTACAATGAGCAGTTCTTC
abundance: .; j_gene: TRBJ2-5; d_gene: TRBD2; v_gene: TRBV20-1; CDR3aa: CSAREGAGGYESWETQYF; CDR3nt: TGCAGTGCTAGAGAGGGAGCGGGAGGTTACGAAAGTTGGGAGACCCAGTACTTC
abundance: many; j_gene: TRBJ2-3; d_gene: .; v_gene: TRBV7-2; CDR3aa: CASSPWWGGRADTQYF; CDR3nt: TGTGCCAGCAGCCCCTGGTGGGGGGGGCGCGCAGATACGCAGTATTTT
abundance: .; j_gene: TRBJ2-1; d_gene: .; v_gene: TRBV20-1; CDR3aa: CSARDHTASNEQFF; CDR3nt: TGCAGTGCTAGGGACCATACCGCCTCAAATGAGCAGTTCTTC
abundance: few; j_gene: TRBJ1-4; d_gene: .; v_gene: TRBV7-9; CDR3aa: CASRPITGQSEEKLFF; CDR3nt: TGTGCCAGCAGACCGATAACGGGACAAAGTGAGGAAAAACTGTTTTTT
abundance: few; j_gene: TRBJ1-5; d_gene: TRBD1; v_gene: TRBV28; CDR3aa: CASSFGRGTYSNQPQHF; CDR3nt: TGTGCCAGCAGTTTTGGCAGGGGGACTTATAGCAATCAGCCCCAGCATTTT
abundance: .; j_gene: TRBJ2-1; d_gene: TRBD1; v_gene: TRBV6-1; CDR3aa: CASSKAKGTGGRNEQFF; CDR3nt: TGTGCCAGCAGCAAAGCCAAGGGGACAGGGGGTAGGAATGAGCAGTTCTTC
abundance: once; j_gene: TRBJ1-2; d_gene: .; v_gene: TRBV27; CDR3aa: CASSSGQFWGYTF; CDR3nt: TGTGCCAGCAGTTCCGGACAGTTTTGGGGCTACACCTTC
abundance: .; j_gene: TRBJ2-2; d_gene: TRBD1; v_gene: TRBV6-1; CDR3aa: CASSRDRVNTWELFF; CDR3nt: TGTGCCAGCAGTCGGGACAGGGTAAACACCTGGGAGCTGTTTTTT
abundance: few; j_gene: TRBJ2-7; d_gene: .; v_gene: TRBV7-6; CDR3aa: CASSPVQLEQYF; CDR3nt: TGTGCCAGCAGCCCGGTACAACTCGAGCAGTACTTC
abundance: few; j_gene: TRBJ1-6; d_gene: .; v_gene: TRBV27; CDR3aa: CASSLQGGINSPLHF; CDR3nt: TGTGCCAGCAGTTTACAGGGCGGCATCAATTCACCCCTCCACTTT
abundance: .; j_gene: TRBJ2-7; d_gene: .; v_gene: TRBV6-5; CDR3aa: CASSYSNRYEQYF; CDR3nt: TGTGCCAGCAGTTACTCCAACAGATACGAGCAGTACTTC
abundance: few; j_gene: TRBJ2-6; d_gene: .; v_gene: TRBV7-9; CDR3aa: CASNLGGSGANVLTF; CDR3nt: TGTGCCAGCAACCTCGGGGGCTCTGGGGCCAACGTCCTGACTTTC
abundance: few; j_gene: TRBJ2-1; d_gene: TRBD1; v_gene: TRBV2; CDR3aa: CASSDSGTGGPSGNEQFF; CDR3nt: TGTGCCAGCAGTGATAGCGGGACAGGGGGCCCCTCTGGCAATGAGCAGTTCTTC
abundance: .; j_gene: TRBJ1-2; d_gene: TRBD1; v_gene: TRBV20-1; CDR3aa: CSARPTGVGGYTF; CDR3nt: TGCAGTGCTAGACCGACAGGGGTAGGCGGCTACACCTTC
abundance: .; j_gene: TRBJ2-5; d_gene: .; v_gene: TRBV24-1; CDR3aa: CATSDSTIQETQYF; CDR3nt: TGTGCCACCAGTGACAGCACCATCCAAGAGACCCAGTACTTC
abundance: .; j_gene: TRBJ1-2; d_gene: TRBD1; v_gene: TRBV27; CDR3aa: CASRRGTGDGYTF; CDR3nt: TGTGCCAGCAGGCGAGGGACAGGGGATGGCTACACCTTC
abundance: few; j_gene: TRBJ2-6; d_gene: .; v_gene: TRBV11-2; CDR3aa: CASSLAVIGSGANVLTF; CDR3nt: TGTGCCAGCAGCTTAGCTGTTATCGGATCTGGGGCCAACGTCCTGACTTTC
abundance: .; j_gene: TRBJ2-3; d_gene: .; v_gene: TRBV7-8; CDR3aa: CASSFLDITDTQYF; CDR3nt: TGTGCCAGCAGCTTCCTGGACATCACAGATACGCAGTATTTT
abundance: few; j_gene: TRBJ2-2; d_gene: .; v_gene: TRBV7-2; CDR3aa: CASSFYRRSNTGELFF; CDR3nt: TGTGCCAGCAGCTTTTACCGGCGGAGTAACACCGGGGAGCTGTTTTTT
abundance: .; j_gene: TRBJ2-3; d_gene: .; v_gene: TRBV10-2; CDR3aa: CATSEVTQYF; CDR3nt: TGCGCCACCTCTGAAGTTACGCAGTATTTT
abundance: .; j_gene: TRBJ2-2; d_gene: TRBD1; v_gene: TRBV12-3/TRBV12-4; CDR3aa: CASSPNPGQAEGGELFF; CDR3nt: TGTGCCAGCAGTCCTAACCCGGGACAGGCGGAGGGCGGGGAGCTGTTTTTT
abundance: many; j_gene: TRBJ2-2; d_gene: .; v_gene: TRBV5-4; CDR3aa: CASSLLDGTGELFF; CDR3nt: TGTGCCAGCAGCTTGTTGGACGGAACCGGGGAGCTGTTTTTT
abundance: .; j_gene: TRBJ2-3; d_gene: TRBD1; v_gene: TRBV2; CDR3aa: CASPTGLSTDTQYF; CDR3nt: TGTGCCAGCCCGACAGGGCTCAGCACAGATACGCAGTATTTT
abundance: few; j_gene: TRBJ2-1; d_gene: TRBD2; v_gene: TRBV12-3/TRBV12-4; CDR3aa: CASIGAGEAYNEQFF; CDR3nt: TGTGCCAGCATTGGGGCGGGAGAAGCTTACAATGAGCAGTTCTTC
abundance: .; j_gene: TRBJ1-5; d_gene: .; v_gene: TRBV12-3/TRBV12-4; CDR3aa: CASSYPGIKDQPQHF; CDR3nt: TGTGCCAGCAGTTATCCGGGGATCAAGGATCAGCCCCAGCATTTT
abundance: few; j_gene: TRBJ2-1; d_gene: TRBD2; v_gene: TRBV27; CDR3aa: CASSLSSGRLYNEQFF; CDR3nt: TGTGCCAGCAGTTTATCTAGCGGGAGGCTCTACAATGAGCAGTTCTTC
abundance: few; j_gene: TRBJ2-1; d_gene: .; v_gene: TRBV24-1; CDR3aa: CATSRREPSYNEQFF; CDR3nt: TGTGCCACCAGTCGCCGGGAGCCCTCCTACAATGAGCAGTTCTTC
abundance: few; j_gene: TRBJ1-4; d_gene: .; v_gene: TRBV11-2; CDR3aa: CASSLRGSASNEKLFF; CDR3nt: TGTGCCAGCAGCTTAAGGGGTTCGGCCAGTAATGAAAAACTGTTTTTT
abundance: .; j_gene: TRBJ1-6; d_gene: .; v_gene: TRBV5-1; CDR3aa: CASRSTGAQFGNSPLHF; CDR3nt: TGCGCCAGCAGGTCTACCGGGGCCCAATTCGGGAATTCACCCCTCCACTTT
abundance: many; j_gene: TRBJ2-3; d_gene: TRBD2; v_gene: TRBV12-3/TRBV12-4; CDR3aa: CASSSERGYTDTQYF; CDR3nt: TGTGCCAGCAGTTCCGAGCGGGGGTACACAGATACGCAGTATTTT
abundance: few; j_gene: TRBJ2-2; d_gene: TRBD2; v_gene: TRBV5-5; CDR3aa: CASSSIPSGRKTGELFF; CDR3nt: TGTGCCAGCAGCTCGATACCTAGCGGGAGGAAGACCGGGGAGCTGTTTTTT
abundance: .; j_gene: TRBJ1-4; d_gene: .; v_gene: TRBV7-2; CDR3aa: CASSTQGTGATNEKLFF; CDR3nt: TGTGCCAGCAGCACCCAGGGAACGGGGGCAACTAATGAAAAACTGTTTTTT
abundance: .; j_gene: TRBJ2-1; d_gene: TRBD1; v_gene: TRBV6-2/TRBV6-3; CDR3aa: CASDSQGAARDEQFF; CDR3nt: TGTGCCAGTGATTCTCAGGGGGCAGCGAGGGATGAGCAGTTCTTC
abundance: .; j_gene: TRBJ2-1; d_gene: .; v_gene: TRBV4-1; CDR3aa: CASSQEQTVVGWQFF; CDR3nt: TGCGCCAGCAGCCAAGAACAGACGGTGGTGGGATGGCAGTTCTTC
abundance: many; j_gene: TRBJ1-5; d_gene: .; v_gene: TRBV10-3; CDR3aa: CAISEWRGGGNQPQHF; CDR3nt: TGTGCCATCAGTGAGTGGCGGGGCGGTGGCAATCAGCCCCAGCATTTT